The 27 T cell receptor beta chains below come from one sample, sequenced in a study of blood T cells in healthy people across ages. Using a J-beta primer mix together with a sample-barcoded 5' primer, a second PCR was run for roughly 6 to 11 cycles. TCRdb itself ran the 5' RACE reads through MiXCR, one entry per CDR3 protein. The sample carries some 640,000 distinct CDR3 sequences, approximately 49% recorded once. The sequencing input was blood. These receptors all stem from a woman aged 55-69 years in good health.

The chain links TRBV20-1 to TRBJ2-3; D is perhaps TRBD1 (5 bases). The CDR3 loop spans 15 amino acids. Trimming shortened V by 3 bases and J by 2 bases, and 15 bases separated the two germline ends. Germline V gene lookup returns CDR1 DFQATT and CDR2 SNEGSKA (reference sequence). The CDR3 protein is CSASTRQTYTDTQYF. Written as DNA, the CDR3 is TGCAGTGCTAGCACGAGACAGACCTACACAGATACGCAGTATTTT.

This sequence joins TRBV19 and TRBJ2-1, with 10 bases lining up with TRBD1. Germline CDR1 LNHDA, CDR2 SQIVND (reference sequence). CDR3 length equals 15 residues. Trimming cost V 5 bases and J 9 bases; bases outside gene matches: 10. CDR3 sequence (DNA): TGTGCCAGTAGTGTAGGGACAGGGGTAACGGGTGAGCAGTTCTTC. Its translation: CASSVGTGVTGEQFF.

The gene calls are TRBV20-1 and TRBJ1-5; D ambiguous. In germline, CDR1 is DFQATT, CDR2 SNEGSKA (reference sequence). V was trimmed by 6 bases and J by 4 bases, leaving 13 bases between them. This CDR3 is built from 13 residues. CDR3 coding DNA: TGCAGTGCCACCGGACGGGGAAATCAGCCCCAGCATTTT. Protein: CSATGRGNQPQHF.

This clonotype showed up many times. The chain uses TRBV29-1 and TRBJ2-7; 7 nucleotides match TRBD1. Trimming removed 7 bases from V and 2 bases from J; junction bases left unmatched: 5. Germline V gene lookup returns CDR1 SQVTM and CDR2 ANQGSEA. There are 12 residues in the CDR3. The CDR3 DNA sequence: TGCAGCGCATGGACAGGAACCTACGAGCAGTACTTC. Protein sequence: CSAWTGTYEQYF.

The chain combines TRBV9 with TRBJ1-6; maybe TRBD1 (6 bases). CDR1 and CDR2 from the germline V gene are SGDLS and YYNGEE. This CDR3 is 16 amino acids long. V lost 5 bases and J 3 bases, leaving 15 bases between the germline ends. The chain's CDR3 is CASSQRGGFYNSPLHF. The CDR3 bases are TGTGCCAGCAGTCAGAGAGGGGGTTTCTATAATTCACCCCTCCACTTT.

This clonotype was counted between two and nine times. J is TRBJ1-2 and V is TRBV6-2 or TRBV6-3; tentatively, D is TRBD1 (5 bases). V was cut by 5 bases and J by 8 bases, with 12 bases left in between. The germline CDR1 and CDR2 sequences are MNHEY and SVGEGT. The CDR3 loop spans 12 amino acids. The CDR3 DNA reads TGTGCCAGCAGTCGGGACCGGTTCGGCTACACCTTC. Amino acids: CASSRDRFGYTF.

The chain couples TRBV24-1 to TRBJ2-7; a possible D gene is TRBD1 (6 bases). The germline CDR1 and CDR2 sequences are KGHDR and SFDVKD. Trimming stripped 3 bases from V and 4 bases from J, with 12 bases between. The CDR3 consists of 14 residues. The DNA of the CDR3 is TGTGCCACCAGTGATCGGACAGCTCCTTACGAGCAGTACTTC. Amino acids: CATSDRTAPYEQYF.

V gene TRBV29-1 combines with J gene TRBJ1-1; D call uncertain. V was pared by 4 bases and J by 2 bases, with 5 bases between. The CDR3 is 11 amino acids. The germline CDR1 and CDR2 sequences are SQVTM and ANQGSEA. The CDR3 bases are TGCAGCGTTGCAAGTAACACTGAAGCTTTCTTT. Translated: CSVASNTEAFF.

The chain recombines TRBV4-3 with TRBJ1-6; 7 positions agree with TRBD1. V was pared by 7 bases and J by 4 bases, with 7 bases of the junction left unmatched. There are 15 residues in the CDR3. The germline CDR1 and CDR2 sequences are LGHNA and YSLEER. The CDR3 coding sequence is TGCGCCAGCACGCCGCGACAGGGATATAATTCACCCCTCCACTTT. It is translated as CASTPRQGYNSPLHF.

The chain links TRBV29-1 to TRBJ1-4; D ambiguous. V was cut by 5 bases and J by 3 bases, with 7 bases left in between. The CDR3 spans 12 residues. CDR1 and CDR2 (germline): SQVTM, ANQGSEA. Written as DNA, the CDR3 is TGCAGCGTTCGAGGGCCTAATGAAAAACTGTTTTTT. Its protein is CSVRGPNEKLFF. The variable domain in full, with the rest retrieved from reference TRBV29-1 and TRBJ1-4, is SAVISQKPSRDICQRGTSLTIQCQVDSQVTMMFWYRQQPGQSLTLIATANQGSEATYESGFVIDKFPISRPNLTFSTLTVSNMSPEDSSIYLCSVRGPNEKLFFGSGTQLSVL.

V gene TRBV20-1 combines with J gene TRBJ2-2, with 7 nucleotides matching TRBD2. This CDR3 has 17 amino acids. Germline V gene sequence: CDR1 DFQATT, CDR2 SNEGSKA (reference sequence). V shed 0 bases and J 4 bases; nucleotides not matched to a gene: 11. CDR3 bases: TGCAGTGCTAGAGATCTTGCAGCGGGGTCGAGCACCGGGGAGCTGTTTTTT. Protein sequence: CSARDLAAGSSTGELFF.

This chain joins TRBV7-3 and TRBJ2-3; no definite D call. V shed 4 bases and J shed 5 bases, with 7 bases lying between them. From germline, CDR1 is SGHTA and CDR2 FQGTGA. The length of the CDR3 is 12 residues. The CDR3, as DNA: TGTGCCAGCAGCTCCGCTAGAGATACGCAGTATTTT. It specifies CASSSARDTQYF.

The CDR3 reads CASSLLSEAFF. DNA for the CDR3: TGTGCCAGCAGTTTACTGTCTGAAGCTTTCTTT. This rearrangement joins TRBV12-3 or TRBV12-4 to TRBJ1-1, with D unresolved. CDR3 size: 11 residues. Between the trimmed V and J ends, which lost 2 bases and 6 bases, there was a span of 4 bases.

The rearrangement links TRBV5-1 to TRBJ2-5; TRBD2 aligns across 10 bases. The CDR3 consists of 16 residues. The germline gives CDR1 SGHRS, CDR2 YFSETQ. Unmatched junction bases numbered 4, after V lost 0 bases and J lost 2 bases. The CDR3 DNA sequence: TGCGCCAGCAGCTTGGTCAGCGGGAGGGGACAAGAGACCCAGTACTTC. Translated: CASSLVSGRGQETQYF.

This clonotype was observed a few times. The J gene is TRBJ2-3, the V gene TRBV4-1; 8 bases align to TRBD2. V shed 4 bases, J shed 0 bases, and the junction held 6 bases outside the gene matches. The CDR3 covers 16 residues. CDR1 and CDR2 (germline): MGHRA, YSYEKL. The CDR3 nucleotides read TGCGCCAGCAGCCGGGACGCTAGCGGGAGCACAGATACGCAGTATTTT. It translates to CASSRDASGSTDTQYF.

The genes are TRBV5-1 and TRBJ2-1; 8 bases agree with TRBD1. The germline CDR1 and CDR2 sequences are SGHRS and YFSETQ. This CDR3 is built from 15 residues. V shed 4 bases, J shed 8 bases, and the junction held 11 bases outside the gene matches. CDR3 sequence reads: CASSQLGTGVDEQFF. CDR3 bases: TGCGCCAGCAGCCAACTAGGGACAGGAGTGGATGAGCAGTTCTTC. Based on the CDR3 plus reference TRBV5-1 and TRBJ2-1, the full variable domain is KAGVTQTPRYLIKTRGQQVTLSCSPISGHRSVSWYQQTPGQGLQFLFEYFSETQRNKGNFPGRFSGRQFSNSRSEMNVSTLELGDSALYLCASSQLGTGVDEQFFGPGTRLTVL.

At least ten counts were recorded for this clonotype. V gene TRBV15 combines with J gene TRBJ2-7; 7 bases map to TRBD1. Germline V CDR1 and CDR2: LNHNV, YYDKDF (reference sequence). Unmatched junction bases numbered 9, after V lost 1 base and J lost 6 bases. The CDR3 covers 15 residues. CDR3 loop: CATSRVGTVISEQYF. CDR3 in DNA: TGTGCCACCAGCAGAGTAGGGACAGTGATCTCCGAGCAGTACTTC.

This clonotype was recorded a few times. The chain combines TRBV20-1 with TRBJ2-4; 8 positions agree with TRBD1. Near its end, the DNA agrees better with TRBJ2-7, so the J call may be wrong. The CDR3 length is 15 residues. Germline V gene data show CDR1 as DFQATT and CDR2 as SNEGSKA (reference sequence). CDR3 sequence: CSARDWTGKSYEQYF. The CDR3 DNA reads TGCAGTGCTAGAGATTGGACAGGGAAGTCCTACGAGCAGTACTTC.

The chain recombines TRBV5-6 with TRBJ2-2; TRBD1 is a possible D gene (6 bases). This CDR3 comprises 15 residues. The ends were cut back, 1 base at V and 3 bases at J, with 10 bases in the middle. Germline-derived CDR1 and CDR2 are SGHDT and YYEEEE. The chain's CDR3 is CASSLLGAHTGELFF. Written as DNA, the CDR3 is TGTGCCAGCAGCTTGCTGGGGGCACACACCGGGGAGCTGTTTTTT. The full variable domain, rest sourced from reference TRBV5-6 and TRBJ2-2, is DAGVTQSPTHLIKTRGQQVTLRCSPKSGHDTVSWYQQALGQGPQFIFQYYEEEERQRGNFPDRFSGHQFPNYSSELNVNALLLGDSALYLCASSLLGAHTGELFFGEGSRLTVL.

This sequence joins TRBV7-2 and TRBJ2-1; D is undetermined. Per germline, CDR1 SGHTA and CDR2 FQGNSA. This CDR3 has 12 residues. Trimming took off 2 bases at V and 9 bases at J, with 8 bases between the two ends. The CDR3 DNA sequence: TGTGCCAGCAGCTTACCCGGGTTTGAGCAGTTCTTC. Residues: CASSLPGFEQFF.

The chain employs TRBV6-1 and TRBJ2-1; D remains unclear. CDR3 size: 14 residues. The germline CDR1 and CDR2 sequences are MNHNS and SASEGT. V gave up 2 bases and J gave up 0 bases, with 5 bases separating them. This CDR3 reads CASSEQSSYNEQFF. CDR3 DNA sequence: TGTGCCAGCAGTGAACAGAGCTCCTACAATGAGCAGTTCTTC.

The chain links TRBV2 to TRBJ2-7, with D perhaps matching TRBD1 (5 bases). Trimming removed 6 bases at V and 2 bases at J, with 11 bases between. The CDR3 has 13 residues. Germline lookup yields CDR1 SNHLY and CDR2 FYNNEI. This CDR3 is CASSTGRTYEQYF. The CDR3 bases are TGTGCCAGCAGCACAGGTAGGACCTACGAGCAGTACTTC. Supplemented by reference TRBV2 and TRBJ2-7, the full variable domain reads EPEVTQTPSHQVTQMGQEVILRCVPISNHLYFYWYRQILGQKVEFLVSFYNNEISEKSEIFDDQFSVERPDGSNFTLKIRSTKLEDSAMYFCASSTGRTYEQYFGPGTRLTVT.

The chain uses TRBV5-1 and TRBJ2-7, with 14 bases matching TRBD2. Germline CDR1 SGHRS, CDR2 YFSETQ. The CDR3 length is 15 residues. With 6 bases clipped from V and 6 bases from J, the junction kept 8 bases outside the gene matches. The CDR3 loop is CASTPGTSGSGEQYF. The CDR3 nucleotides read TGCGCCAGCACCCCCGGGACTAGCGGGAGTGGCGAGCAGTACTTC. Full variable domain (remainder filled in from reference TRBV5-1 and TRBJ2-7): KAGVTQTPRYLIKTRGQQVTLSCSPISGHRSVSWYQQTPGQGLQFLFEYFSETQRNKGNFPGRFSGRQFSNSRSEMNVSTLELGDSALYLCASTPGTSGSGEQYFGPGTRLTVT.

This clonotype was seen a handful of times. The chain links TRBV3-1 to TRBJ2-5; 7 bases agree with TRBD1. The V and J ends lost 7 bases and 2 bases, in that order; junction bases with no gene match: 16. The CDR3 is 17 residues long. The germline gives CDR1 LGHDT, CDR2 YNNKEL (reference sequence). The chain's CDR3 is CASIRGGGRSKQETQYF. The CDR3 region has the DNA TGTGCCAGCATTAGAGGGGGCGGCCGATCTAAACAAGAGACCCAGTACTTC.

The chain employs TRBV5-5 and TRBJ1-2; D is perhaps TRBD1 (5 bases). The V end lost 4 bases, the J end lost 4 bases, and 14 bases lay between the germline ends. The CDR3 length is 14 residues. Germline CDR1 is SGHKS and CDR2 is YYEKEE (reference sequence). This CDR3 reads CASSIGTLGYGYTF. CDR3 sequence (DNA): TGTGCCAGCAGCATCGGGACTCTTGGCTATGGCTACACCTTC.

This clonotype was recorded at least ten times. The chain uses TRBV7-2 and TRBJ2-4, with D possibly being TRBD1 (6 bases). The length of the CDR3 is 15 residues. V dropped 4 bases and J dropped 6 bases, with 16 bases sitting between them. Germline V gene sequence: CDR1 SGHTA, CDR2 FQGNSA. The CDR3 here is CASSYNPGQLNIQYF. DNA of the CDR3: TGTGCCAGCAGCTACAACCCCGGACAGCTAAACATTCAGTACTTC.

The V call is TRBV12-3 or TRBV12-4, the J call TRBJ1-4, with a tentative D call TRBD1 (5 bases). Trimming pared 5 bases from V and 5 bases from J, leaving 9 bases between. The CDR3 extends over 13 amino acids. CDR3 DNA: TGTGCCAGCAGTGGGGCGCGAAATGAAAAACTGTTTTTT. This codes for CASSGARNEKLFF.